This TCR beta chain was retrieved from a study of blood T cell repertoires in COVID-19. The CDR3 runs to 12 residues. V lost 7 bases to trimming and J lost 1 base, with 10 bases between them. CDR1 and CDR2 (germline): SQVTM, ANQGSEA. Generated by immunoSEQ multiplex PCR, the TCRdb table keeps only in-frame clones and is missing some. The table records over 300,000 clones, 90% of them present only once. V is TRBV29-1 and J is TRBJ1-1; no firm D call. Input material: peripheral blood. The origin of this receptor is a man younger than 30 with active or convalescent COVID-19. The CDR3 region is CSGGTGNTEAFF. In DNA, the CDR3 is TGCAGCGGGGGAACGGGGAACACTGAAGCTTTCTTT.